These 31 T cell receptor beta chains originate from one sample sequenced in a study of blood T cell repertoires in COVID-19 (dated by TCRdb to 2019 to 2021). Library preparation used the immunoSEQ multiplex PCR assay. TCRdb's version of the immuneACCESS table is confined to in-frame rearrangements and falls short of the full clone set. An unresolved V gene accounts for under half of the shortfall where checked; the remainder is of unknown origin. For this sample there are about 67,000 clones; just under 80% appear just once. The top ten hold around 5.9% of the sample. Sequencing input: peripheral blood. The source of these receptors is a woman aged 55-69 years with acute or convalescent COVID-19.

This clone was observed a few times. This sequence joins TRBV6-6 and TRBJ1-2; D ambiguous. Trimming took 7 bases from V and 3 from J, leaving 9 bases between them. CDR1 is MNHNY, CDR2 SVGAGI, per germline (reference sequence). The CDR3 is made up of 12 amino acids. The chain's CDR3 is CASTPRDYGYTF. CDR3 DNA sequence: TGTGCCAGCACTCCCCGCGACTATGGCTACACCTTC.

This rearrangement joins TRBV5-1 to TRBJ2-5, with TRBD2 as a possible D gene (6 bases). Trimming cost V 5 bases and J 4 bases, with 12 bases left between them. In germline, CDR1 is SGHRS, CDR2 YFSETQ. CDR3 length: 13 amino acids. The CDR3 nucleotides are TGCGCCAGCAGTCGACTAGTGTTAGAGACCCAGTACTTC. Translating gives CASSRLVLETQYF.

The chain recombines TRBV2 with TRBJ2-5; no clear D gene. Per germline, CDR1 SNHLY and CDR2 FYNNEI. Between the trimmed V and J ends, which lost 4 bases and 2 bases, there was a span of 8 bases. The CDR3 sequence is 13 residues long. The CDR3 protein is CASSADIQETQYF. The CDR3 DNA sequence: TGTGCCAGCAGTGCCGACATACAAGAGACCCAGTACTTC.

CDR3 DNA sequence: TGTGCCAGCAGTGACACAGGTCGGGGCGGGGAGCCCCAGCATTTT. This encodes CASSDTGRGGEPQHF. This sequence joins TRBV6-1 and TRBJ1-5; a possible D gene is TRBD1 (5 bases). CDR1 is MNHNS, CDR2 SASEGT, per germline. The CDR3 totals 15 residues. Trimming took off 3 bases at V and 8 bases at J, with 17 bases between the two ends.

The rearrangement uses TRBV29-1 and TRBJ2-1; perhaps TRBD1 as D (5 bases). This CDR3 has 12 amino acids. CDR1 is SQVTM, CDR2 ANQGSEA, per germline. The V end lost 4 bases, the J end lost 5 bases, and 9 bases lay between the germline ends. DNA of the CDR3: TGCAGCGTTGGTCCAGGGAACAATGAGCAGTTCTTC. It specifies CSVGPGNNEQFF.

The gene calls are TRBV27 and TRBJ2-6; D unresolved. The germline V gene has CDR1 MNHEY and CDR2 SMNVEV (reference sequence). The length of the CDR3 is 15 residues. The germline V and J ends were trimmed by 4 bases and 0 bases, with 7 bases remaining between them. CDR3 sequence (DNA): TGTGCCAGCAGTTCACTAAGCTCTGGGGCCAACGTCCTGACTTTC. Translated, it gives CASSSLSSGANVLTF.

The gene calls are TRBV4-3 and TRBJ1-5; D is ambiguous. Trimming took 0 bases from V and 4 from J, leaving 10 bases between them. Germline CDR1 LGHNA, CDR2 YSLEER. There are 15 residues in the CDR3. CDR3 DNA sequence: TGCGCCAGCAGCCAAGATGTCCGTTTGAATCAGCCCCAGCATTTT. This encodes CASSQDVRLNQPQHF.

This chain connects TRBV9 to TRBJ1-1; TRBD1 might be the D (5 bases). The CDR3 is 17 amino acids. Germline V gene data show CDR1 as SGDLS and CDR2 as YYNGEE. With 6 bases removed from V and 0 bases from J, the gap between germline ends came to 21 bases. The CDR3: CASKKDKSIGMNTEAFF. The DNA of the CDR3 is TGTGCCAGCAAAAAGGACAAATCGATAGGGATGAACACTGAAGCTTTCTTT. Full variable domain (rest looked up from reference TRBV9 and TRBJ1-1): DSGVTQTPKHLITATGQRVTLRCSPRSGDLSVYWYQQSLDQGLQFLIQYYNGEERAKGNILERFSAQQFPDLHSELNLSSLELGDSALYFCASKKDKSIGMNTEAFFGQGTRLTVV.

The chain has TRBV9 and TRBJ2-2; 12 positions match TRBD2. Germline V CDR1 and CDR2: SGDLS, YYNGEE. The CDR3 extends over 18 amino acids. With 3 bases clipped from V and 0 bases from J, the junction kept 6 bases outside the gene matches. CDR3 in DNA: TGTGCCAGCAGCGCCCGGACTAGCGGGACCTCGAACACCGGGGAGCTGTTTTTT. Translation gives CASSARTSGTSNTGELFF.

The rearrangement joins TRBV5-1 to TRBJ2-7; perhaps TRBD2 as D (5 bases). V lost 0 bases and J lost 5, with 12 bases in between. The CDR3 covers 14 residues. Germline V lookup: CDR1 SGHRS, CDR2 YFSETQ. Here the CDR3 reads CASSLDGRGNEQYF. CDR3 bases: TGCGCCAGCAGCTTGGACGGCCGGGGAAACGAGCAGTACTTC.

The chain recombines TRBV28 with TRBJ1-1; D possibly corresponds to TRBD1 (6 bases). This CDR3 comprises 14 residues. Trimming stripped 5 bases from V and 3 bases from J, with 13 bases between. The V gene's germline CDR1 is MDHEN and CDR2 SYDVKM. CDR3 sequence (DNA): TGTGCCAGCAGTCCCGTGGACAGTCACACTGAAGCTTTCTTT. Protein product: CASSPVDSHTEAFF.

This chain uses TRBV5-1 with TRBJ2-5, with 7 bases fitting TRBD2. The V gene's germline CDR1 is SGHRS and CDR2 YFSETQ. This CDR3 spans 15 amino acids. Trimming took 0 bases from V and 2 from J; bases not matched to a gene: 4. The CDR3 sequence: CASSLAVGGQETQYF. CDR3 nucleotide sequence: TGCGCCAGCAGCTTGGCGGTGGGGGGGCAAGAGACCCAGTACTTC.

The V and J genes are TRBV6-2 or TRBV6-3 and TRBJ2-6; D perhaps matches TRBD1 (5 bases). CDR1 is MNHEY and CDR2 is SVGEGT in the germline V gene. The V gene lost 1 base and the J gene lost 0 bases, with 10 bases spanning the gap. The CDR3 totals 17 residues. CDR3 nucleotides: TGTGCCAGCAGTTACTGGGGCTCGGTCTCTGGGGCCAACGTCCTGACTTTC. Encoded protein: CASSYWGSVSGANVLTF.

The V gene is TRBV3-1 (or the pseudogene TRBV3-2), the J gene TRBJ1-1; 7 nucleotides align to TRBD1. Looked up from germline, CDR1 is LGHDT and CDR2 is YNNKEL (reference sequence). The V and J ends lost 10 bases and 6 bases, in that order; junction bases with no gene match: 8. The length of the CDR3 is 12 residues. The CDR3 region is CATRQGVAEAFF. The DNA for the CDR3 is TGTGCCACCAGACAGGGAGTGGCTGAAGCTTTCTTT.

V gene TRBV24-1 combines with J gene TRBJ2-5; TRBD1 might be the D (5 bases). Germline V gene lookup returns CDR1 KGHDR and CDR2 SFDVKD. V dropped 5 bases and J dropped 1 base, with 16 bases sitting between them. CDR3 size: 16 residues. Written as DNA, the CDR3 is TGTGCCACCAGTGCCAATGCGAAGGGGTCCCAAGAGACCCAGTACTTC. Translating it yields CATSANAKGSQETQYF.

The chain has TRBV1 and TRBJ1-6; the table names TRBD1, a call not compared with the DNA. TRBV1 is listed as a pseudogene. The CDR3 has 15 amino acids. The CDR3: CTNDQGARYNSPLHF. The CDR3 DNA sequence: TGCACCAACGACCAGGGGGCCCGCTATAATTCACCCCTCCACTTT.

The CDR3 region is CASSLSRVRTIEQFF. The CDR3 nucleotides are TGTGCCAGCAGCTTAAGCAGGGTTCGGACAATTGAGCAGTTCTTC. This chain links TRBV7-9 with TRBJ2-1, with D perhaps matching TRBD1 (5 bases). Germline assignment: CDR1 SEHNR and CDR2 FQNEAQ (reference sequence). V dropped 2 bases and J dropped 9 bases, with 17 bases sitting between them. CDR3 length: 15 residues.

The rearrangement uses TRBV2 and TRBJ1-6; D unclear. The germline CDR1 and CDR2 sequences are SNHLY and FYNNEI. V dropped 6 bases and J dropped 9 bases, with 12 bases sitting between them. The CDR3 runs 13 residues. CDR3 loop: CASRGEDFSPLHF. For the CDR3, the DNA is TGTGCCAGCAGGGGAGAGGATTTTTCACCCCTCCACTTT. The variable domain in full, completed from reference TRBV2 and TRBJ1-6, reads EPEVTQTPSHQVTQMGQEVILRCVPISNHLYFYWYRQILGQKVEFLVSFYNNEISEKSEIFDDQFSVERPDGSNFTLKIRSTKLEDSAMYFCASRGEDFSPLHFGNGTRLTVT.

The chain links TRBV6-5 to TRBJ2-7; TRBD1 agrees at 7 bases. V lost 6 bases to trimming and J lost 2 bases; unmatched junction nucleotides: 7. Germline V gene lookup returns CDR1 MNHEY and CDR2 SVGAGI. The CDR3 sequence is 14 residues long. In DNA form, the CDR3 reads TGTGCCAGCAGGAAGACAGGGCCAGCCTACGAGCAGTACTTC. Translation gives CASRKTGPAYEQYF.

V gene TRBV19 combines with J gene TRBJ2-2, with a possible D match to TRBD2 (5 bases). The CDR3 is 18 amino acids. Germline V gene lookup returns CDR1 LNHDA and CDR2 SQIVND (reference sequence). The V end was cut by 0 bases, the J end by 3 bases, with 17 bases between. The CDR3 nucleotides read TGTGCCAGTAGTATAGATGAAGCAGAGGGCCAGGACACCGGGGAGCTGTTTTTT. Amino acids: CASSIDEAEGQDTGELFF.

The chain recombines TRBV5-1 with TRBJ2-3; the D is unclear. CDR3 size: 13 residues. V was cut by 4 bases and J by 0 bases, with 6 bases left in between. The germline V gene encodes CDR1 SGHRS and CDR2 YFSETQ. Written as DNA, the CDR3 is TGCGCCAGCAGCGACTCTAGCACAGATACGCAGTATTTT. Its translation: CASSDSSTDTQYF.

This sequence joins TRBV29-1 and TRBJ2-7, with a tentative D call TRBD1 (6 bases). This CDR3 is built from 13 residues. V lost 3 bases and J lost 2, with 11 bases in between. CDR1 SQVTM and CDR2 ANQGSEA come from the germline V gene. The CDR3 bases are TGCAGCGTTGAGGGCAGGGACACCTACGAGCAGTACTTC. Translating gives CSVEGRDTYEQYF.

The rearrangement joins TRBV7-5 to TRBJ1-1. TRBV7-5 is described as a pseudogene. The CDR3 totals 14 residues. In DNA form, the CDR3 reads TGTGCCAGAAGCCGGGTCAGTGGGAACACTGAAGCTTTCTTT. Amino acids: CARSRVSGNTEAFF.

The CDR3 DNA follows: TGTGCCAGCAGTCCAAACTGGGGGGGGAGCAATCAGCCCCAGCATTTT. Translation: CASSPNWGGSNQPQHF. This chain joins TRBV27 and TRBJ1-5; a possible D gene is TRBD1 (5 bases). Between the trimmed V and J ends, which lost 5 bases and 1 base, there was a span of 15 bases. The CDR3 contains 16 residues. Germline assignment: CDR1 MNHEY and CDR2 SMNVEV (reference sequence).

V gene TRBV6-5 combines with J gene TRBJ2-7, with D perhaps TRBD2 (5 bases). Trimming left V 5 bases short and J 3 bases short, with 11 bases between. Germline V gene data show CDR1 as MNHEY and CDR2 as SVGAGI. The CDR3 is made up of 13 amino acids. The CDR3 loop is CASSPRAIYEQYF. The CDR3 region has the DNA TGTGCCAGCAGTCCGAGGGCCATCTACGAGCAGTACTTC.

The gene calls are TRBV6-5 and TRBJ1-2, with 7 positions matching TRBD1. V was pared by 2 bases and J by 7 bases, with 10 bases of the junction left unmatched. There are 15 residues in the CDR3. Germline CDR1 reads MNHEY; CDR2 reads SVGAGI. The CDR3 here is CASSYRQGGIGGYTF. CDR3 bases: TGTGCCAGCAGTTACCGACAGGGAGGTATAGGTGGCTACACCTTC.

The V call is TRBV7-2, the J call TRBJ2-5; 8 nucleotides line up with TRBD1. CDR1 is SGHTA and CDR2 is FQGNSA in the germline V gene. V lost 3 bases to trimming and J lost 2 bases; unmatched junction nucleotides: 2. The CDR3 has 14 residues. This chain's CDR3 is CASSFNRGQETQYF. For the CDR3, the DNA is TGTGCCAGCAGCTTTAACAGGGGGCAAGAGACCCAGTACTTC.

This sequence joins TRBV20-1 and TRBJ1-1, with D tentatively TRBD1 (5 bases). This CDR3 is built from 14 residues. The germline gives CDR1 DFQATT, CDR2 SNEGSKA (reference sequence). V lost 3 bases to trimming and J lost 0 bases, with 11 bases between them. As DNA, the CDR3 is TGCAGTGCTAGTATCCCAGGGATGAACACTGAAGCTTTCTTT. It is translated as CSASIPGMNTEAFF.

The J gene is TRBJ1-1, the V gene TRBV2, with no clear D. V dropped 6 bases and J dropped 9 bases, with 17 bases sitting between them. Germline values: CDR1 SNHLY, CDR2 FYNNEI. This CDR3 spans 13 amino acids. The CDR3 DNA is TGTGCCAGCAGCACGGCCCGCTGGAGTCAAGCTTTCTTT. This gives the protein CASSTARWSQAFF.

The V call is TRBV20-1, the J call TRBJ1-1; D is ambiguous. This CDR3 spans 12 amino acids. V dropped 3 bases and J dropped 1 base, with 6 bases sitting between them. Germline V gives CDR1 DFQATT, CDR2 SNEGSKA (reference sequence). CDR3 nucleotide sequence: TGCAGTGCTAGTAGACAGAACACTGAAGCTTTCTTT. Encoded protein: CSASRQNTEAFF.

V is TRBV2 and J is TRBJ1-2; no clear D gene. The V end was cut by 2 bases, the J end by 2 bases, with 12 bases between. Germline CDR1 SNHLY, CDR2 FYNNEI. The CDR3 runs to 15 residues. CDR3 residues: CASSESQNVNYGYTF. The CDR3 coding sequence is TGTGCCAGCAGTGAAAGTCAGAACGTCAACTATGGCTACACCTTC.